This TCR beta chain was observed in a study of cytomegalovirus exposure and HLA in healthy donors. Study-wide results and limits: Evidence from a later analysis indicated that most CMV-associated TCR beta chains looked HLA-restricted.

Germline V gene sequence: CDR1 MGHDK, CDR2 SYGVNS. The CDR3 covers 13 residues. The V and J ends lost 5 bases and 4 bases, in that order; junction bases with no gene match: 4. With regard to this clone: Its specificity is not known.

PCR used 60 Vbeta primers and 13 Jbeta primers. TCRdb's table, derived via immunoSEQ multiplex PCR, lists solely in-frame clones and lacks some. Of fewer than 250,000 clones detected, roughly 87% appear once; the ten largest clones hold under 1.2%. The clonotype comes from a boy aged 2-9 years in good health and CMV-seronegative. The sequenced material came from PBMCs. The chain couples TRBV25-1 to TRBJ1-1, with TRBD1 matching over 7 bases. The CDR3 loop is CASSLPGGTEAFF. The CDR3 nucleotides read TGTGCCAGCAGTTTACCAGGGGGCACTGAAGCTTTCTTT.